This T cell receptor beta chain was recovered during a study of blood T cell repertoires in COVID-19 (dated by TCRdb to about 2020). At the level of the whole study: Samples covering the acute and convalescent phases of COVID-19 were provided by collaborators in the United States, Italy and Spain. The prospective study material was composed of cDNA or gDNA derived from T cells, B-cell-depleted T cells, or PBMCs. Subjects who had been exposed to COVID-19, were actively infected with it, or had recovered from it provided the deeply sampled blood TCRbeta repertoires that made up the dataset. The repertoires were made available in a free public database intended to serve as a resource for research on the immune response to SARS-CoV-2. Samples came from the ongoing ImmuneRACE study (first 160 participants) plus 1,254 subjects from 6 global collaborators. The sample metadata nearly always contained a de-identified subject ID, COVID-19 status, age in years and sex. Where available, HLA class I and class II types were taken from metadata supplied by the sample provider and were not determined by assay-based typing. Study-level results and caveats: Clinical and demographic metadata were provided uncurated, with the amount varying by source and participant.

Collaborating institutions collected whole blood in K2EDTA tubes following their own protocols. Collaborator samples were shipped for TCRbeta analysis as frozen whole blood, isolated PBMCs, or DNA extracted from either sample type. TCRbeta CDR3 regions were amplified from genomic DNA by means of the immunoSEQ Assay, a bias-controlled multiplex PCR. The paper's processing steps were these. The number of nucleated cells in each sample was estimated from the amplification of reference gene primers within the assay. To quantify the absolute abundance of each unique TCRbeta CDR3 rearrangement, sequence reads were collapsed and filtered. Productive Simpson clonality was computed per sample as the square root of Simpson's diversity index over productive rearrangements. TCRdb limited this immuneACCESS table to in-frame rearrangements with V and J called. A share of clones is missing; checked studies link under half to unresolved V genes, and the rest is unexplained. That table is the source of V, J and clone size, and D and trimming were worked out from the DNA. The sample table records more than 45,000 clones; about 83% of these occur just once. Of the sample, over 15% is held by the ten largest clones.

The CDR3 runs 14 residues from the cysteine to the phenylalanine. Of all the DNA, just the CDR3 is kept, 42 bases in frame from base 1. According to the germline V gene (reference sequence), CDR1 reads GTSNPN and CDR2 reads SVGIG. The trim is 1 base for V and 10 bases for J, with a gap of 17 bases between the germline ends. On this clone itself: Its recognized antigen is unknown. Qualities for individual bases were not recorded, and no much larger clone is one base off.

The receptor's source is a man between 35 and 55 years old with acute or convalescent COVID-19. Sequenced material: peripheral blood. The chain uses TRBV30 and TRBJ2-1, and TRBD2 may be the D gene, going by 5 matching bases. The CDR3 region has the sequence CAWSGGGSWEEQFF. The DNA is TGTGCCTGGAGTGGTGGCGGAAGTTGGGAGGAGCAGTTCTTC.